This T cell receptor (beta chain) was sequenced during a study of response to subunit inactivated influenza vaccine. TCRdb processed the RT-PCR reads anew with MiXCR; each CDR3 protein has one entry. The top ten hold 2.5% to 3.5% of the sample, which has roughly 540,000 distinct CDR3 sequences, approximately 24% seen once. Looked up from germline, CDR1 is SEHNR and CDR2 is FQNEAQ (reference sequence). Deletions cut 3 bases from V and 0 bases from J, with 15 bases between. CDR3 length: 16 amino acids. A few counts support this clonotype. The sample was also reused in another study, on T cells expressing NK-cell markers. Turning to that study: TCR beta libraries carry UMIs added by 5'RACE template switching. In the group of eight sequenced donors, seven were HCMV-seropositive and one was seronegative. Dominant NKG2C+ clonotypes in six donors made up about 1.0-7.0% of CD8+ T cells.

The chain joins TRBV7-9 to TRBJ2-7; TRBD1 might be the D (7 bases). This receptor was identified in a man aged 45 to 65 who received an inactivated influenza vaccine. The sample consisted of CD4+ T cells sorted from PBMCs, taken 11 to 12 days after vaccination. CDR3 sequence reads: CASSFGGQRSSYEQYF. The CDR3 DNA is TGTGCCAGCAGCTTCGGGGGACAGAGATCCTCCTACGAGCAGTACTTC.